This TCR beta chain is from a study of technical replicates of blood from a few donors. V dropped 4 bases and J dropped 3; count of bases not matched to a gene: 4. The CDR3 has 15 amino acids. From germline, CDR1 is PRHDT and CDR2 FYEKMQ (reference sequence). TCRdb's copy holds only in-frame clones and misses some; the assay was immunoSEQ multiplex PCR. The sample gives approximately 41,000 clones, 96% of which show up once; about 0.38% is in the top ten. The chain joins TRBV13 to TRBJ2-2; 8 nucleotides match TRBD2. The sequenced material came from T cells isolated from PBMCs. The TCR was taken from a human donor in good health. In nucleotides, the CDR3 is TGTGCCAGCAGCTCGACTAGCGAGTACACCGGGGAGCTGTTTTTT. Amino acid sequence: CASSSTSEYTGELFF. Full variable domain (missing parts from reference TRBV13 and TRBJ2-2): AAGVIQSPRHLIKEKRETATLKCYPIPRHDTVYWYQQGPGQDPQFLISFYEKMQSDKGSIPDRFSAQQFSDYHSELNMSSLELGDSALYFCASSSTSEYTGELFFGEGSRLTVL.